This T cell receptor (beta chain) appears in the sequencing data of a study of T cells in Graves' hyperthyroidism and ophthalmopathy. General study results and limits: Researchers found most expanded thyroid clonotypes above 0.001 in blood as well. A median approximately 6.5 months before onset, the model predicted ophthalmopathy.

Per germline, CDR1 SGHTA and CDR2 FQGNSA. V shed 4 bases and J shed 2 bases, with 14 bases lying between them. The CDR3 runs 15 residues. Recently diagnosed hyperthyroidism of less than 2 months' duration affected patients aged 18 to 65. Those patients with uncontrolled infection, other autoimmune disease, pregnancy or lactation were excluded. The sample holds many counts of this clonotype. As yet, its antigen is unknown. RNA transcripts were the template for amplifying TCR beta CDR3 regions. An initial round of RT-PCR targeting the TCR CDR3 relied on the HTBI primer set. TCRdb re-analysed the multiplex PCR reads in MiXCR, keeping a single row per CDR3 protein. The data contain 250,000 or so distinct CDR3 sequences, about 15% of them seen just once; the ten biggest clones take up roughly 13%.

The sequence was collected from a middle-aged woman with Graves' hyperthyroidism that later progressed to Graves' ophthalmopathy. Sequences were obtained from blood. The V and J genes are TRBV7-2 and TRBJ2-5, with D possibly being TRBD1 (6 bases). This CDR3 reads CASSSYGDKQETQYF. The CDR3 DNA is TGTGCCAGCAGCTCTTACGGGGACAAGCAAGAGACCCAGTACTTC.